This paragraph reports one T cell receptor beta chain. Its antigen is undetermined. This specimen comes from a study of cytomegalovirus exposure and HLA in healthy donors. Findings of the study overall: It was found in a later analysis that first-cohort TCR clusters tended to co-occur in the 120 validation repertoires.

TCRdb's copy holds only in-frame clones and misses some; the assay was immunoSEQ multiplex PCR. Of approximately 300,000 clones listed, roughly 89% are singletons. CDR1 and CDR2 from the germline V gene are SQVTM and ANQGSEA. V dropped 3 bases and J dropped 0 bases, with 12 bases sitting between them. This CDR3 comprises 14 residues. The J gene is TRBJ2-7, the V gene TRBV29-1; no definite D call. This clonotype was obtained from a woman younger than 30 in good health and CMV-seronegative. Sequencing was carried out using PBMCs. For the CDR3, the DNA is TGCAGCGTTGAGGTGGGCACCCTCTCCTACGAGCAGTACTTC. Translating it yields CSVEVGTLSYEQYF.